This T cell receptor (beta chain) comes out of a study of blood T cell repertoires in COVID-19. The V end was cut by 8 bases, the J end by 13 bases, with 18 bases between. Germline values: CDR1 SEHNR, CDR2 FQNEAQ (reference sequence). This CDR3 contains 13 residues. Assay: immunoSEQ multiplex PCR; the TCRdb copy retains only in-frame clones and omits some. The table includes about 120,000 clones, around 89% detected once. The genes are TRBV7-9 and TRBJ1-6, with a tentative D call TRBD1 (6 bases). The clonotype was recovered from a woman between 50 and 59 years old with acute or convalescent COVID-19. The sample consisted of peripheral blood. The CDR3 DNA is TGTGCCAGCTCCCTAGGGGGGGGAAGCCCCCTCCACTTT. This encodes CASSLGGGSPLHF.